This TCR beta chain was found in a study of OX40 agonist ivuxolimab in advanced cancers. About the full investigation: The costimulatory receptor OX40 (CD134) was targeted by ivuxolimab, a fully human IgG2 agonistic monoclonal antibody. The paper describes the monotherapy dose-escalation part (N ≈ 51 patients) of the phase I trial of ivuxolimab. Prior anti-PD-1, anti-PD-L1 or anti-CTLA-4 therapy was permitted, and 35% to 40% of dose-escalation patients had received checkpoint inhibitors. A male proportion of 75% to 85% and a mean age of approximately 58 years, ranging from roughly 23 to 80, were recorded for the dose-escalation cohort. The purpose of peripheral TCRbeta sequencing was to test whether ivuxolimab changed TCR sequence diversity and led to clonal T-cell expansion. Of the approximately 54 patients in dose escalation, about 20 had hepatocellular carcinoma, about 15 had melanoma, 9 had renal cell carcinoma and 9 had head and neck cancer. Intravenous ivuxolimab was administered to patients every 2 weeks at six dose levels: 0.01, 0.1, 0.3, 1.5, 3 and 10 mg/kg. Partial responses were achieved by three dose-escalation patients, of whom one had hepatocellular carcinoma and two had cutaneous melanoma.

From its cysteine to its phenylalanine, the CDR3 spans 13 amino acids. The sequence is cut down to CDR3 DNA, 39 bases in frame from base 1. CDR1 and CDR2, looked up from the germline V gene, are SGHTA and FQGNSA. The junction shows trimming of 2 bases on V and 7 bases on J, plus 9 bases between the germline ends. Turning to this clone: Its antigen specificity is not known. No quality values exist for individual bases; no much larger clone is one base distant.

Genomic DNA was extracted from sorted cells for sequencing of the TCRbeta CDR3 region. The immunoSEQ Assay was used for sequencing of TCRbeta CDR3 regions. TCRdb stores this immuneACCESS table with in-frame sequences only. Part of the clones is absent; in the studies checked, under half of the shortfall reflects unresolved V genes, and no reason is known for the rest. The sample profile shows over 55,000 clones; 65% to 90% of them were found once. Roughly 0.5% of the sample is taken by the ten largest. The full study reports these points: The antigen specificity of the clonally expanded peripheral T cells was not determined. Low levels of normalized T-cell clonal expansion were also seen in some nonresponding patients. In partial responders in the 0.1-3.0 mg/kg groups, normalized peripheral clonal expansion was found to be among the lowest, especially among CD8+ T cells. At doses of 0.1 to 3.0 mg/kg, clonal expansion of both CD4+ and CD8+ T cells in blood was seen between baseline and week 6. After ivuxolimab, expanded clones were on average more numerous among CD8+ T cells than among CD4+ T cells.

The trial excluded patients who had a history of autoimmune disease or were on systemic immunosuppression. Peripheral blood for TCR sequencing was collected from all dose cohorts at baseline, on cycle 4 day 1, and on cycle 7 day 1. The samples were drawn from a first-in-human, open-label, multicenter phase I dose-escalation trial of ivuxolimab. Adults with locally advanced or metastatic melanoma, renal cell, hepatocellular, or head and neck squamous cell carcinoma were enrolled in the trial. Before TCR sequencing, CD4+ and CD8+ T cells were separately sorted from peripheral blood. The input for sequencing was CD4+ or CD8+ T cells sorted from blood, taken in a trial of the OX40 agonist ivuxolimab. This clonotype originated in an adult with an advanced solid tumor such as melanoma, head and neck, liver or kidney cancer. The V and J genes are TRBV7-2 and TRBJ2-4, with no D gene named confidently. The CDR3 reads CASSLNAFNIQYF. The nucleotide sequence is TGTGCCAGCAGCTTAAATGCTTTTAACATTCAGTACTTC.